Listed here are 9 T cell receptor beta chains from one sample, sequenced in a study of blood T cell repertoires in COVID-19. Measured with immunoSEQ multiplex PCR; TCRdb has only the in-frame clones, and not every one. The sample includes some 200,000 clones, about 85% seen only once; the top ten take 20% to 25%. The sequenced sample was peripheral blood. These receptors came from a man aged 60-69 years with active or convalescent COVID-19.

This chain links TRBV6-5 with TRBJ1-1; 8 positions match TRBD1. Germline V CDR1 and CDR2: MNHEY, SVGAGI. V dropped 2 bases and J dropped 11; count of bases not matched to a gene: 4. The CDR3 sequence is 12 residues long. The CDR3 here is CASSYPGGAAFF. The CDR3, as DNA: TGTGCCAGCAGTTACCCAGGGGGCGCGGCTTTCTTT.

The chain recombines TRBV5-1 with TRBJ1-1; a possible D gene is TRBD1 (5 bases). The V gene's germline CDR1 is SGHRS and CDR2 YFSETQ. The germline V and J ends were trimmed by 0 bases and 6 bases, with 12 bases remaining between them. This CDR3 spans 14 amino acids. The CDR3 DNA is TGCGCCAGCAGCTTGGATACAGGTTCCGCTGAAGCTTTCTTT. It is translated as CASSLDTGSAEAFF.

The chain links TRBV10-3 to TRBJ1-2; maybe TRBD1 (5 bases). The CDR3 loop spans 12 amino acids. V was shortened by 10 bases and J by 3 bases, with 12 bases between the two germline ends. Germline CDR1 ENHRY, CDR2 SYGVKD. The CDR3 DNA sequence: TGTGCCAGCACAGGTAGTTACTATGGCTACACCTTC. Translating gives CASTGSYYGYTF.

This clone appeared a single time. The V call is TRBV6-5, the J call TRBJ2-7; 8 bases fit TRBD2. Per germline, CDR1 MNHEY and CDR2 SVGAGI. V lost 8 bases to trimming and J lost 2 bases; unmatched junction nucleotides: 2. This CDR3 is 12 amino acids long. CDR3 protein: CASSGGAYEQYF. The CDR3 coding sequence is TGTGCCAGCTCCGGGGGGGCCTACGAGCAGTACTTC.

This sequence joins TRBV14 and TRBJ1-5; TRBD1 is a possible D gene (5 bases). The germline V gene encodes CDR1 SGHDN and CDR2 FVKESK. V lost 0 bases and J 0 bases, leaving 9 bases between the germline ends. The CDR3 totals 16 residues. The CDR3: CASSQERDSSNQPQHF. CDR3 in DNA: TGTGCCAGCAGCCAAGAACGGGACTCTAGCAATCAGCCCCAGCATTTT.

This chain's CDR3 is CASSLGAAGAGSEQFF. The DNA for the CDR3 is TGTGCCAGCAGCTTAGGGGCAGCGGGGGCGGGTAGTGAGCAGTTCTTC. The genes are TRBV11-2 and TRBJ2-1, with TRBD2 identical over 8 bases. CDR1 and CDR2 (germline): SGHAT, FQNNGV. V trimming: 1 base; J trimming: 9 bases; junction bases outside the gene matches: 11. The CDR3 runs 16 residues. Drawing the rest from reference TRBV11-2 and TRBJ2-1, the complete variable domain is EAGVAQSPRYKIIEKRQSVAFWCNPISGHATLYWYQQILGQGPKLLIQFQNNGVVDDSQLPKDRFSAERLKGVDSTLKIQPAKLEDSAVYLCASSLGAAGAGSEQFFGPGTRLTVL.

CDR3 sequence reads: CASSKRDSSYNEQFF. CDR3 coding DNA: TGTGCCAGCAGCAAGCGTGATAGCTCCTACAATGAGCAGTTCTTC. V is TRBV5-8 and J is TRBJ2-1; unclear D gene. Germline CDR1 is SGHTS and CDR2 is YDEGEE. Trimming removed 4 bases from V and 0 bases from J, with 11 bases in between. The CDR3 length is 15 residues.

This chain links TRBV4-2 with TRBJ2-4; perhaps TRBD1 as D (5 bases). V lost 1 base to trimming and J lost 8 bases, with 12 bases between them. This CDR3 has 14 residues. CDR1 LGHNA and CDR2 YNFKEQ come from the germline V gene. CDR3 in DNA: TGTGCCAGCAGCCAAGGGCCAGGCAGGGACATTCAGTACTTC. It is translated as CASSQGPGRDIQYF.

The CDR3 DNA sequence: TGTGCCAGCAGCCCGCGCAGGGGTCGGGGCACCGGGGAGCTGTTTTTT. This sequence encodes CASSPRRGRGTGELFF. This rearrangement joins TRBV3-1 (or the pseudogene TRBV3-2) to TRBJ2-2; D possibly corresponds to TRBD1 (6 bases). V was pared by 4 bases and J by 4 bases, with 16 bases between. The CDR3 spans 16 residues. CDR1 is LGHDT, CDR2 YNNKEL, per germline (reference sequence).